The 19 T cell receptor beta chains below come from one sample, sequenced in a study of naive and memory T cell subsets. Study conclusions and caveats: Especially in CD8 cells, naive repertoires contained a few larger clonotypes, possibly CD45RA-re-expressing memory cells.

Two oligonucleotides, mixed equimolar, formed the beta constant-region primer covering TRBC1 and TRBC2. Nested alpha and beta constant-region primers with the SP2 primer drove four PCR rounds on ligated cDNA. TCRdb re-derived calls from the UMI-ligation and nested PCR reads in MiXCR, one entry per CDR3 protein. Of about 150,000 distinct CDR3 sequences listed, approximately 24% were seen once; the top ten hold 0.11%. These receptors lack a known antigen. Specimen: naive CD4+ T cells from blood. These receptors were obtained from a human donor in good health.

The J gene is TRBJ1-5, the V gene TRBV20-1; D is undetermined. The CDR3 has 13 residues. Trimming pared 3 bases from V and 2 bases from J, leaving 8 bases between. Germline V gene lookup returns CDR1 DFQATT and CDR2 SNEGSKA (reference sequence). The CDR3 bases are TGCAGTGCTAGTGCTGGGGGCAATCAGCCCCAGCATTTT. It is translated as CSASAGGNQPQHF.

Note on this clonotype: This sequence may be a read error, since a much larger clone differs from it by one base. The chain employs TRBV10-3 and TRBJ2-1, with D possibly being TRBD1 (5 bases). V was trimmed by 2 bases and J by 5 bases, leaving 16 bases between them. There are 16 residues in the CDR3. Germline CDR1 and CDR2: ENHRY and SYGVKD. This CDR3 reads CAISEKGWHADNEQFF. CDR3 nucleotide sequence: TGTGCCATCAGTGAGAAGGGGTGGCACGCCGACAATGAGCAGTTCTTC.

V and J are TRBV12-3 or TRBV12-4 and TRBJ2-7, with TRBD1 identical over 8 bases. V was clipped by 4 bases and J by 5 bases; unmatched bases: 7. The CDR3 has 14 residues. The CDR3, as DNA: TGTGCCAGCAGTTCCCCGACAGGGGTTGACGAGCAGTACTTC. Its translation is CASSSPTGVDEQYF.

The chain combines TRBV6-6 with TRBJ1-2; D is perhaps TRBD1 (6 bases). This CDR3 is built from 15 residues. Trimming took off 10 bases at V and 0 bases at J, with 18 bases between the two ends. Germline CDR1 is MNHNY and CDR2 is SVGAGI (reference sequence). CDR3 nucleotide sequence: TGTGCCACCAGGGGAGAGTTAGTAGCTAACTATGGCTACACCTTC. It codes for CATRGELVANYGYTF.

This clonotype came up many times. The chain combines TRBV11-3 with TRBJ2-1; D unresolved. With 1 base removed from V and 4 bases from J, the gap between germline ends came to 11 bases. Germline V gene lookup returns CDR1 SGHNT and CDR2 YENEEA. The CDR3 loop spans 15 amino acids. The CDR3 bases are TGTGCCAGCAGCTTAGGCGTCGGGCCATACAATGAGCAGTTCTTC. Translated: CASSLGVGPYNEQFF.

This clonotype was observed at least ten times. The chain joins TRBV5-1 to TRBJ2-7; D is uncertain. The germline V gene has CDR1 SGHRS and CDR2 YFSETQ. The ends were cut back, 0 bases at V and 0 bases at J, with 7 bases in the middle. The CDR3 runs 14 residues. CDR3 protein: CASSLARDSYEQYF. CDR3 sequence (DNA): TGCGCCAGCAGCTTGGCTAGGGACTCCTACGAGCAGTACTTC.

In this sample, this clonotype turned up a few times. V usage is TRBV20-1 and J usage is TRBJ2-1; 12 positions agree with TRBD2. The germline CDR1 and CDR2 sequences are DFQATT and SNEGSKA (reference sequence). The V segment lost 0 bases and the J segment 8 bases; nucleotides outside the gene matches: 8. The CDR3 consists of 16 residues. CDR3 in amino acids: CSARERLAGVRDEQFF. In DNA form, the CDR3 reads TGCAGTGCTAGAGAGAGACTAGCGGGAGTACGCGATGAGCAGTTCTTC.

In this sample, this clonotype turned up a few times. The chain combines TRBV27 with TRBJ2-7; 8 bases match TRBD1. After removal of 6 bases from V and 0 bases from J, the junction contained 13 bases not matched to a gene. There are 17 residues in the CDR3. Germline CDR1 is MNHEY and CDR2 is SMNVEV (reference sequence). CDR3 nucleotides: TGTGCCAGCAGAAAACTTTTGACAGGGGAAGGCTCCTACGAGCAGTACTTC. This sequence encodes CASRKLLTGEGSYEQYF.

The chain carries TRBV28 and TRBJ2-1; 7 bases agree with TRBD1. There are 17 residues in the CDR3. V lost 6 bases and J lost 7; bases outside the gene matches: 18. Germline V CDR1 and CDR2: MDHEN, SYDVKM. The CDR3 reads CASSPPRQGTEENEQFF. CDR3 coding DNA: TGTGCCAGCAGCCCCCCCCGACAGGGTACGGAGGAAAATGAGCAGTTCTTC.

The chain joins TRBV27 to TRBJ1-5, with 8 bases aligning to TRBD1. CDR1 is MNHEY, CDR2 SMNVEV, per germline (reference sequence). The ends lost 6 bases at V and 9 bases at J; junction bases unmatched: 10. The CDR3 sequence is 14 residues long. The CDR3 protein is CASRRTGTGGPQHF. In DNA form, the CDR3 reads TGTGCCAGCAGACGGACAGGGACAGGAGGGCCCCAGCATTTT.

This clonotype has more than one count but fewer than ten. V usage is TRBV12-3 or TRBV12-4 and J usage is TRBJ2-5, with TRBD2 matching over 7 bases. The CDR3 length is 16 residues. V dropped 6 bases and J dropped 5; count of bases not matched to a gene: 15. This CDR3 reads CASSLFKPGGGETQYF. The DNA of the CDR3 is TGTGCCAGCAGCCTCTTTAAGCCGGGAGGAGGGGAGACCCAGTACTTC.

V gene TRBV5-1 combines with J gene TRBJ1-1; D remains unclear. This CDR3 region has 13 residues. V was pared by 0 bases and J by 3 bases, with 6 bases between. The germline CDR1 and CDR2 sequences are SGHRS and YFSETQ. For the CDR3, the DNA is TGCGCCAGCAGCTTGGAGCCGGACACTGAAGCTTTCTTT. Translating gives CASSLEPDTEAFF. Full variable domain (remainder filled in from reference TRBV5-1 and TRBJ1-1): KAGVTQTPRYLIKTRGQQVTLSCSPISGHRSVSWYQQTPGQGLQFLFEYFSETQRNKGNFPGRFSGRQFSNSRSEMNVSTLELGDSALYLCASSLEPDTEAFFGQGTRLTVV.

This clonotype was detected a few times. The V and J genes are TRBV9 and TRBJ2-1; D ambiguous. Trimming left V 0 bases short and J 0 bases short, with 10 bases between. Germline V gene data show CDR1 as SGDLS and CDR2 as YYNGEE. This CDR3 comprises 16 residues. For the CDR3, the DNA is TGTGCCAGCAGCGTAGGGCTTCTGAGCTCCTACAATGAGCAGTTCTTC. Amino acid sequence: CASSVGLLSSYNEQFF.

This clonotype was detected a few times. The chain couples TRBV29-1 to TRBJ1-1; weak D call: TRBD1 (5 bases). CDR1 is SQVTM and CDR2 is ANQGSEA in the germline V gene. V gave up 2 bases and J gave up 0 bases, with 7 bases separating them. The CDR3 spans 13 residues. The CDR3 region is CSVETGVNTEAFF. The CDR3 coding sequence is TGCAGCGTTGAAACAGGAGTGAACACTGAAGCTTTCTTT.

This clonotype showed up just a few times. V is TRBV6-1 and J is TRBJ2-3, with D unresolved. Germline CDR1 and CDR2: MNHNS and SASEGT. Trimming took off 1 base at V and 0 bases at J, with 8 bases between the two ends. This CDR3 comprises 15 residues. The CDR3 DNA sequence: TGTGCCAGCAGTGAAGTGACCTCCAGCACAGATACGCAGTATTTT. Amino acid sequence: CASSEVTSSTDTQYF.

This sequence joins TRBV5-1 and TRBJ1-6; the match to TRBD1 covers 7 bases. CDR1 and CDR2 (germline): SGHRS, YFSETQ. This CDR3 is 15 amino acids long. Trimming took 4 bases from V and 7 from J; bases not matched to a gene: 8. This CDR3 is CASSTYRGENSPLHF. As DNA, the CDR3 is TGCGCCAGCAGCACTTACAGGGGCGAGAATTCACCCCTCCACTTT.

Many counts were recorded for this clonotype. V usage is TRBV20-1 and J usage is TRBJ2-6; 8 bases agree with TRBD1. V lost 0 bases, J lost 2 bases, and 3 bases stayed unmatched. CDR1 and CDR2 from the germline V gene are DFQATT and SNEGSKA (reference sequence). CDR3 length: 16 residues. CDR3 protein: CSARDLGQAGANVLTF. The CDR3 DNA sequence: TGCAGTGCTAGAGATCTGGGACAGGCTGGGGCCAACGTCCTGACTTTC.

The chain recombines TRBV5-1 with TRBJ2-7, with 13 bases matching TRBD2. The J segment lost 3 bases and the V segment lost 1 base, leaving 4 bases of the junction unmatched. This CDR3 contains 16 residues. Germline V gene data show CDR1 as SGHRS and CDR2 as YFSETQ. CDR3 sequence: CASSLRLAGGYYEQYF. The CDR3, as DNA: TGCGCCAGCAGCTTGAGACTAGCGGGAGGTTACTACGAGCAGTACTTC.

This clonotype was recorded once. The chain has TRBV12-3 or TRBV12-4 and TRBJ2-7; a possible D gene is TRBD2 (5 bases). V lost 3 bases to trimming and J lost 2 bases, with 14 bases between them. This CDR3 contains 15 residues. For the CDR3, the DNA is TGTGCCAGCAGTTTGAATCCCAGCGGTCCCTACGAGCAGTACTTC. Translating it yields CASSLNPSGPYEQYF.